This T cell receptor (beta chain) was observed in a study of blood T cell repertoires in COVID-19. About the study: Donors in the United States, Italy and Spain gave samples during acute or convalescent COVID-19. T cells, B-cell-depleted T cells, or PBMCs provided the cDNA or gDNA that served as material.

In the source study's methods: Amplification of reference gene primers was used by the study to estimate nucleated cell counts. Measured with immunoSEQ multiplex PCR; TCRdb has only the in-frame clones, and not every one. The V and J calls and clone size are taken from that table; D and trimming were inferred from the DNA. Here the sample spans about 76,000 clones, approximately 84% being singletons. Enrolled during active infection, Seattle patients were then followed longitudinally. The germline gives CDR1 LGHDT, CDR2 YNNKEL (reference sequence). After removal of 3 bases from V and 5 bases from J, the junction contained 15 bases not matched to a gene. The CDR3 consists of 17 residues.

The chain carries TRBV3-1 (or the pseudogene TRBV3-2) and TRBJ2-7; 8 bases are shared with TRBD2. This receptor was identified in a man aged 60 to 69 with COVID-19, enrolled during active disease. Material for sequencing was peripheral blood. CDR3 residues: CASSHLAGGLLGHEQYF. The CDR3 region has the DNA TGTGCCAGCAGCCACCTGGCGGGGGGCCTACTCGGGCACGAGCAGTACTTC.